The clone carrying this TCR beta chain was found many times. Antigen specificity is unknown. The sample originates from a study of Graves' ophthalmopathy and Graves' hyperthyroidism. The study's findings and limits: Progression of ophthalmopathy was predicted by the model with about 68% sensitivity and 72.22% specificity.

The study amplified TCR beta CDR3 regions using RNA transcripts. HTBI primers served in a first-round RT-PCR, which a second-round multiplex PCR followed. Via MiXCR, TCRdb re-called the multiplex PCR reads, giving one row per CDR3 protein. The sample lists about 160,000 distinct CDR3 sequences; 30% to 45% were seen once. The CDR3 runs to 13 residues. The V gene lost 2 bases and the J gene lost 2 bases, with 6 bases spanning the gap. Germline V gene lookup returns CDR1 KGHSH and CDR2 LQKENI. The TCR was taken from a young man with Graves' ophthalmopathy. V gene TRBV18 combines with J gene TRBJ1-2, with a possible D match to TRBD1 (5 bases). Sequenced material: peripheral blood. DNA of the CDR3: TGTGCCAGCTCACCAGAGGGGAACTATGGCTACACCTTC. Protein: CASSPEGNYGYTF. The complete variable domain, with remaining parts taken from reference TRBV18 and TRBJ1-2, reads NAGVMQNPRHLVRRRGQEARLRCSPMKGHSHVYWYRQLPEEGLKFMVYLQKENIIDESGMPKERFSAEFPKEGPSILRIQQVVRGDSAAYFCASSPEGNYGYTFGSGTRLTVV.